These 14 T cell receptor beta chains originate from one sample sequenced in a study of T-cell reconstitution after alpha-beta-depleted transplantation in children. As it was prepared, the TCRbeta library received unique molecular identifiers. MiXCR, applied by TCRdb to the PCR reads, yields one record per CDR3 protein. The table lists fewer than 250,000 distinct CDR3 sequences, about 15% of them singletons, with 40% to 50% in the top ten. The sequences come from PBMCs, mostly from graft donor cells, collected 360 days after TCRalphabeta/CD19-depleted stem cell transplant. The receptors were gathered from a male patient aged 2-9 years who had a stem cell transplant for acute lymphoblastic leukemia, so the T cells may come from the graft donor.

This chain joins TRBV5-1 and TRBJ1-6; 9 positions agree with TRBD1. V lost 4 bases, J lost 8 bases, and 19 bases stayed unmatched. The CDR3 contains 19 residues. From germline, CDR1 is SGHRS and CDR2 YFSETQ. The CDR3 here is CASSLSSRMSTGGHSPLHF. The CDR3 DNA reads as TGCGCCAGCAGCCTTTCATCAAGAATGTCGACAGGGGGGCATTCACCCCTCCACTTT.

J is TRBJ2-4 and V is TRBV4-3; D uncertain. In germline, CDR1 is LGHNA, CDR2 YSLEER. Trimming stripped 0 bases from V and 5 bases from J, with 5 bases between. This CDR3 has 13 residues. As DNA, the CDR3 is TGCGCCAGCAGCCAAGATCCCCAAAACATTCAGTACTTC. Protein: CASSQDPQNIQYF.

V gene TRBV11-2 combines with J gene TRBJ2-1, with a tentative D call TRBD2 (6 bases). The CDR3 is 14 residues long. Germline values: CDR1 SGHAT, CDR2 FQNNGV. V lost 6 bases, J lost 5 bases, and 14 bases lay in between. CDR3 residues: CASSFDGTHNEQFF. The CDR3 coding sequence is TGTGCCAGCAGTTTCGATGGGACTCACAATGAGCAGTTCTTC.

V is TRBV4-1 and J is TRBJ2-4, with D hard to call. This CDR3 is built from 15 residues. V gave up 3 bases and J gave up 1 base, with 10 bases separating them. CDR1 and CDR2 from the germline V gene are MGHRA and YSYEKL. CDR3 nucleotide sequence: TGCGCCAGCAGCCACCTTGTCCTGGCCAAAAACATTCAGTACTTC. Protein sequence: CASSHLVLAKNIQYF.

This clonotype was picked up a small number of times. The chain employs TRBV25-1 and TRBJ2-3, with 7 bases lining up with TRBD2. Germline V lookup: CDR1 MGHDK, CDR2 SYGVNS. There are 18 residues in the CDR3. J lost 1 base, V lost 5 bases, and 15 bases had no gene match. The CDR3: CASSPRKGLAGGTDTQYF. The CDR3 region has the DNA TGTGCCAGCAGTCCTCGAAAAGGGTTGGCGGGGGGCACAGATACGCAGTATTTT.

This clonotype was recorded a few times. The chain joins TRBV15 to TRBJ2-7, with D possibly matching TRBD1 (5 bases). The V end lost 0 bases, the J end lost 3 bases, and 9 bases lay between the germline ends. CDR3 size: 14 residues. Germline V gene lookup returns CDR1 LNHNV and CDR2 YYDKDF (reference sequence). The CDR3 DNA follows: TGTGCCACCAGCAGAGATTTAAGGGGCTACGAGCAGTACTTC. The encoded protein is CATSRDLRGYEQYF.

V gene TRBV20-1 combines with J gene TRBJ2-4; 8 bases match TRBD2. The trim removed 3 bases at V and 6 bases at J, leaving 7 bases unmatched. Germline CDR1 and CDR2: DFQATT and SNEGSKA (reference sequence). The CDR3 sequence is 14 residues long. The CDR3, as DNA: TGCAGTGCTAGGACCCCGGGGGGGAGAAACATTCAGTACTTC. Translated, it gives CSARTPGGRNIQYF.

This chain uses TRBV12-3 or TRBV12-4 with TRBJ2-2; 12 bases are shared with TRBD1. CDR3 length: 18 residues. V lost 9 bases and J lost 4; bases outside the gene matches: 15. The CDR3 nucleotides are TGTGCCAGTACCCCGGGACAGGGGGCGCTCCGCGGCACCGGGGAGCTGTTTTTT. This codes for CASTPGQGALRGTGELFF.

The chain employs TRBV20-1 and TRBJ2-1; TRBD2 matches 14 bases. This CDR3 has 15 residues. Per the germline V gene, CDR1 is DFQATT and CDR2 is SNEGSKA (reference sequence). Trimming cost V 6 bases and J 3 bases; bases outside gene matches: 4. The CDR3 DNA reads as TGCAGTGCCAGACTAGCGGGAGGGCTCTACAATGAGCAGTTCTTC. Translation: CSARLAGGLYNEQFF.

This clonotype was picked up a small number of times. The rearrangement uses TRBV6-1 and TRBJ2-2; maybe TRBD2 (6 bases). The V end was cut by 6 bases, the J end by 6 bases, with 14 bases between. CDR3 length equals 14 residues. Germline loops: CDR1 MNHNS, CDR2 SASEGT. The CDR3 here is CASRHREISGELFF. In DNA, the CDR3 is TGTGCCAGCAGACACCGGGAGATCTCCGGGGAGCTGTTTTTT.

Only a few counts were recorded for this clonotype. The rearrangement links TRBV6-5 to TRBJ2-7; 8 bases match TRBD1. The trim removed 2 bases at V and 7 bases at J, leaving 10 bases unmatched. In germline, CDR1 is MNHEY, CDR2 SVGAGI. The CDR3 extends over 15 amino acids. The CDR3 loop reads CASSYVGQAAGEQYF. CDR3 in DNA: TGTGCCAGCAGTTACGTGGGACAGGCCGCTGGTGAGCAGTACTTC.

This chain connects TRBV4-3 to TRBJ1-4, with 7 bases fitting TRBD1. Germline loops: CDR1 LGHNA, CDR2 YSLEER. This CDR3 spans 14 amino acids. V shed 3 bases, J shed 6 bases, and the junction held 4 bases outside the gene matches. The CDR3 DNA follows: TGCGCCAGCAGCCAGGCACAGGGGTATGAAAAACTGTTTTTT. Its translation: CASSQAQGYEKLFF.

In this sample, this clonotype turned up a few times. The CDR3 sequence is CASSPRPGQTNYGYTF. Written as DNA, the CDR3 is TGTGCCAGCAGTCCCCGTCCGGGACAGACTAACTATGGCTACACCTTC. The chain has TRBV6-1 and TRBJ1-2; 7 nucleotides line up with TRBD1. Germline V lookup: CDR1 MNHNS, CDR2 SASEGT. The CDR3 runs 16 residues. V shed 5 bases, J shed 0 bases, and the junction held 9 bases outside the gene matches.

The CDR3 coding sequence is TGTGCCAGCAGTACCATGGGCTTTAGGGATGAGCAGTTCTTC. This sequence encodes CASSTMGFRDEQFF. This sequence joins TRBV27 and TRBJ2-1; D unresolved. Trimming removed 5 bases from V and 8 bases from J, with 16 bases in between. The CDR3 loop spans 14 amino acids. Germline CDR1 is MNHEY and CDR2 is SMNVEV (reference sequence).